This T cell receptor (beta chain) was observed in a study of CD8 T cells in Susac syndrome. The ends were cut back, 5 bases at V and 8 bases at J, with 13 bases in the middle. The CDR3 has 12 amino acids. From germline, CDR1 is DFQATT and CDR2 SNEGSKA (reference sequence). The authors reverse transcribed roughly 0.45 to 1 ug RNA with random hexamers. Each CDR3 protein gets one entry after TCRdb re-called the immunoSEQ multiplex PCR reads with MiXCR. Of 100,000 or so distinct CDR3 sequences in the sample, 80% to 95% were seen once. Negative isolation was applied to CD8+ and CD4+ T cells, and FACS enrichment was applied to TEMRA cells.

The clonotype originates from a human donor in good health. Material: CD8+ T cells from PBMCs. V gene TRBV20-1 combines with J gene TRBJ2-1, with D possibly matching TRBD1 (6 bases). CDR3 sequence (DNA): TGCAGTGCTTGGACAGCCTTCGATGAGCAGTTCTTC. It translates to CSAWTAFDEQFF.